The 5 T cell receptor beta chains given below trace back to one sample, sequenced in a study of T cells in Graves' hyperthyroidism and ophthalmopathy (dated by TCRdb to between 2018 and 2020). The receptor library was made with multiplex PCR. This sample was sequenced with an Illumina HiSeq 2000. Amplification of TCR beta CDR3 regions was carried out from RNA transcripts. For the first round of RT-PCR on the TCR CDR3, the HTBI primer set was used together with the Qiagen OneStep RT-PCR kit. TCRdb cleaned the public reads at Q25 with fastp, built clones with MiXCR and kept in-frame beta chains. Here each entry gathers all rows of one CDR3 protein and keeps the most common genes and DNA. Counted in this sample were approximately 600,000 distinct CDR3 sequences; 13% to 15% of them appeared once. Of the sample, approximately 6.4% falls within the top ten clones. Source material: blood. Receptor source: a young woman with Graves' ophthalmopathy.

The rearrangement uses TRBV6-2 or TRBV6-3 and TRBJ1-2; D ambiguous. Germline V CDR1 and CDR2: MNHEY, SVGEGT. V was pared by 3 bases and J by 8 bases, with 16 bases between. This CDR3 comprises 14 residues. In DNA, the CDR3 is TGTGCCAGCAGTTATGGGTACCCGGCGGAAGGCTACACCTTC. Translation gives CASSYGYPAEGYTF.

This clonotype was observed a few times. The J gene is TRBJ1-3, the V gene TRBV6-5; TRBD1 agrees at 7 bases. V shed 2 bases, J shed 0 bases, and the junction held 7 bases outside the gene matches. The CDR3 consists of 17 residues. Germline V CDR1 and CDR2: MNHEY, SVGAGI. CDR3 sequence reads: CASSYTPGTDSGNTIYF. CDR3 nucleotides: TGTGCCAGCAGTTACACACCCGGGACAGACTCTGGAAACACCATATATTTT.

This clonotype appeared many times. The rearrangement uses TRBV5-4 and TRBJ2-1; perhaps TRBD2 as D (6 bases). V was pared by 3 bases and J by 5 bases, with 18 bases between. CDR1 is SGHNT, CDR2 YYREEE, per germline (reference sequence). The CDR3 totals 16 residues. The CDR3 loop is CASSYAKGDFDNEQFF. CDR3 nucleotides: TGTGCCAGCAGCTATGCTAAAGGGGACTTTGACAATGAGCAGTTCTTC.

This clonotype was detected many times. The chain recombines TRBV7-2 with TRBJ2-2; D ambiguous. The germline CDR1 and CDR2 sequences are SGHTA and FQGNSA. CDR3 size: 14 residues. Trimming pared 2 bases from V and 8 bases from J, leaving 12 bases between. CDR3 protein: CASSLRFLRGELFF. CDR3 coding DNA: TGTGCCAGCAGCTTAAGGTTTTTGCGGGGGGAGCTGTTTTTT.

This chain joins TRBV20-1 and TRBJ1-6; TRBD1 aligns across 10 bases. Unmatched junction bases numbered 9, after V lost 6 bases and J lost 4 bases. This CDR3 has 16 residues. Germline V gene data show CDR1 as DFQATT and CDR2 as SNEGSKA (reference sequence). CDR3 sequence (DNA): TGCAGTGCCTACAGACAGGGGGCGAGGTATAATTCACCCCTCCACTTT. It encodes CSAYRQGARYNSPLHF.